The 8 T cell receptor beta chains reported below all come from one sample, sequenced in a study of blood T cell repertoires in COVID-19. TCRdb's table, derived via immunoSEQ multiplex PCR, lists solely in-frame clones and lacks some. The table includes 100,000 to 150,000 clones, almost 85% detected once. Sequencing was done on a sample of peripheral blood. The receptors come from a man aged 60 to 69 with acute or convalescent COVID-19.

V gene TRBV9 combines with J gene TRBJ2-7, with TRBD2 identical over 10 bases. V was pared by 2 bases and J by 4 bases, with 6 bases of the junction left unmatched. Looked up from germline, CDR1 is SGDLS and CDR2 is YYNGEE. The CDR3 spans 15 residues. The CDR3 is CASSVLAGGGYEQYF. The CDR3 DNA reads as TGTGCCAGCAGCGTGTTAGCGGGAGGAGGGTACGAGCAGTACTTC.

V and J are TRBV6-5 and TRBJ2-2; 11 bases are a match to TRBD1. J lost 6 bases, V lost 5 bases, and 5 bases had no gene match. This CDR3 has 15 amino acids. Germline V gives CDR1 MNHEY, CDR2 SVGAGI. CDR3 in DNA: TGTGCCAGCAGTCCGGGGACAGGGGGATCCGGGGAGCTGTTTTTT. This encodes CASSPGTGGSGELFF.

This clone occurred a few times. The CDR3 DNA reads as TGCAGCGTCCGCCTAGCAGAAACCGAGCAGTACTTC. As protein: CSVRLAETEQYF. V gene TRBV29-1 combines with J gene TRBJ2-7, with D tentatively TRBD2 (5 bases). CDR1 and CDR2 (germline): SQVTM, ANQGSEA. Trimming cost V 6 bases and J 6 bases, with 15 bases left between them. The CDR3 runs 12 residues.

The chain recombines TRBV11-3 with TRBJ1-1, with no clear D. V gave up 1 base and J gave up 8 bases, with 11 bases separating them. The CDR3 consists of 13 residues. Germline V gene sequence: CDR1 SGHNT, CDR2 YENEEA. DNA for the CDR3: TGTGCCAGCAGCTTAGTGAGCGGCGGGGAAGCTTTCTTT. Encoded protein: CASSLVSGGEAFF.

The chain uses TRBV5-1 and TRBJ2-3, with D tentatively TRBD2 (6 bases). The CDR3 runs to 14 residues. From germline, CDR1 is SGHRS and CDR2 YFSETQ. V gave up 5 bases and J gave up 4 bases, with 14 bases separating them. The CDR3: CASRWAGTADTQYF. The CDR3 DNA reads as TGCGCCAGCAGATGGGCGGGGACCGCAGATACGCAGTATTTT.

The chain employs TRBV6-5 and TRBJ2-1, with 7 bases aligning to TRBD1. CDR3 size: 13 residues. The V gene's germline CDR1 is MNHEY and CDR2 SVGAGI. The junction had 7 bases not matched to a gene; V was cut back by 8 bases and J by 6 bases. The CDR3, as DNA: TGTGCCAGCCGGGACAGAACCCTCAATGAGCAGTTCTTC. It encodes CASRDRTLNEQFF.

V gene TRBV12-3 or TRBV12-4 combines with J gene TRBJ1-1; D unresolved. The V end was cut by 7 bases, the J end by 0 bases, with 9 bases between. The CDR3 has 13 residues. The CDR3 bases are TGTGCCAGCACAGTAACCATGAACACTGAAGCTTTCTTT. Translating it yields CASTVTMNTEAFF.

As for this clone: The sample holds other DNA sequences that translate to the same CDR3. J is TRBJ2-5 and V is TRBV5-1, with D maybe TRBD2 (5 bases). CDR1 and CDR2 (germline): SGHRS, YFSETQ. V lost 2 bases to trimming and J lost 2 bases, with 7 bases between them. The CDR3 loop spans 13 amino acids. The CDR3 sequence is CASSLRGQETQYF. Written as DNA, the CDR3 is TGCGCCAGCAGCTTAAGAGGGCAAGAGACCCAGTACTTC.